This TCR beta chain was observed in a study of cytomegalovirus exposure and HLA in healthy donors. Whole-study findings and limits: Subsequent analysis found a tendency for first-cohort TCR clusters to co-occur within the 90 to 150 validation repertoires. Cytomegalovirus-associated status was assigned to some 180 TCR beta chains. Whilst most TCR sequences proved rare, a subset of public TCRs occurred across many donors. CMV antigen specificity was confirmed in vitro for a few CMV-associated chains.

The CDR3 has 13 residues. V lost 4 bases, J lost 6 bases, and 7 bases stayed unmatched. Germline V gene sequence: CDR1 SGHRS, CDR2 YFSETQ. The repertoire was sequenced with immunoSEQ multiplex PCR; TCRdb's copy has only in-frame clones and lacks some. Counted here are about 98,000 clones, around nine tenths occurring once; the ten biggest clones make up roughly 3.9%. About this clone itself: The antigen remains undetermined.

This chain uses TRBV5-1 with TRBJ2-7, with 7 nucleotides matching TRBD2. The sample was PBMCs. The clonotype was recovered from a woman in her 30s in good health and CMV-seronegative. The CDR3 region is CASSDQTGGEQYF. CDR3 nucleotides: TGCGCCAGCAGCGATCAAACGGGGGGCGAGCAGTACTTC.